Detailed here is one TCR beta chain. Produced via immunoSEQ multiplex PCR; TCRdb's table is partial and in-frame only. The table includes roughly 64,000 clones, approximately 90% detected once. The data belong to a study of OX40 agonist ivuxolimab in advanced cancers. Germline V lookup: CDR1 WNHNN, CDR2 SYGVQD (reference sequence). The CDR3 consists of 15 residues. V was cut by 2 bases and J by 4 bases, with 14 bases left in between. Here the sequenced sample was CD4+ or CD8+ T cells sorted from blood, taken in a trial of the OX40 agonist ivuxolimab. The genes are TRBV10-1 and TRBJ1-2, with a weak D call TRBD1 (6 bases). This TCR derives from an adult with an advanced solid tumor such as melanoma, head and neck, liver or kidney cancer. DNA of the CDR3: TGCGCCAGCAGTGAGAATCAGGGGCGCGCCTATGGCTACACCTTC. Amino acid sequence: CASSENQGRAYGYTF.